The present TCR beta chain was sequenced within a study of T cells in narcolepsy. V was shortened by 2 bases and J by 5 bases, with 12 bases between the two germline ends. Germline V gene data show CDR1 as SEHNR and CDR2 as FQNEAQ (reference sequence). The CDR3 sequence is 14 residues long. Study findings and constraints: Autoreactive HCRT-specific and TRIB2-specific clonotypes were marked in same-patient CSF-versus-blood CD4+ comparisons.

Comment on this clone: The antigen remains unidentified.

Method: immunoSEQ multiplex PCR; TCRdb's copy keeps in-frame clones and lacks some. Of under 25,000 clones detected, 70% to 90% appear once; the ten largest clones hold 1.3%. The sequencing input was CD45RA- memory CD4+ T cells from PBMCs. The V call is TRBV7-9, the J call TRBJ1-1; the D gene is possibly TRBD1 (6 bases). This receptor was obtained from a human donor with narcolepsy. The CDR3 region has the DNA TGTGCCAGCAGCTTAACGCAGGGGTTGACTGAAGCTTTCTTT. It yields the protein CASSLTQGLTEAFF.